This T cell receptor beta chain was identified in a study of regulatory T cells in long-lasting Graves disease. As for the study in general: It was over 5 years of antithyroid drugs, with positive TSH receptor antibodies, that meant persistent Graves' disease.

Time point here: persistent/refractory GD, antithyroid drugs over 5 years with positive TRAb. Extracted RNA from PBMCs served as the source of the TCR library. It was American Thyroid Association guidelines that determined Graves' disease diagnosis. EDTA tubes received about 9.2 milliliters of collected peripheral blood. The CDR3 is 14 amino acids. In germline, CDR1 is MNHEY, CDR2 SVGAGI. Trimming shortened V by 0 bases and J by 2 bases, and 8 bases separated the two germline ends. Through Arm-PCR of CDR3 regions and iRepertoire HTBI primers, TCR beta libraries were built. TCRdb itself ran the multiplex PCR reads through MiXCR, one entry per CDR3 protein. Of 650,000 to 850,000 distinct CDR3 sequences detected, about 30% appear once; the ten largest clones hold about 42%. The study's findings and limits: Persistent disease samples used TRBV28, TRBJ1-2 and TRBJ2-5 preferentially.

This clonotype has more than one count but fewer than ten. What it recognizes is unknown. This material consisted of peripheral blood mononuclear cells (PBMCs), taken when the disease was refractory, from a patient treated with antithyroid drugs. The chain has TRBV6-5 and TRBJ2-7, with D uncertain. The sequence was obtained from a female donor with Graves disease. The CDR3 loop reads CASSYSRFPYEQYF. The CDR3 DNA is TGTGCCAGCAGTTACTCGAGATTTCCCTACGAGCAGTACTTC.